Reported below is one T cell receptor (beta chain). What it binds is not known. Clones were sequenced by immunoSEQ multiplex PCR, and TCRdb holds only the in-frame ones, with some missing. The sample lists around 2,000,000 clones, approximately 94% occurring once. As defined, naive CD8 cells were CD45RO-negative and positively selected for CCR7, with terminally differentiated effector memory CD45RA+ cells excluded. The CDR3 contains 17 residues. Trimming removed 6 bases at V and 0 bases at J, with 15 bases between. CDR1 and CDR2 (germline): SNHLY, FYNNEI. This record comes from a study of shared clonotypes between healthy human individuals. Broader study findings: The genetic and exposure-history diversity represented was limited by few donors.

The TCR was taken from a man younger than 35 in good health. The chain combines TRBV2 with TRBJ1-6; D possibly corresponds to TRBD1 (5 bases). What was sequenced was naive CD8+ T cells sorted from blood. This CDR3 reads CASSPSGLSSYNSPLHF. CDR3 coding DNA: TGTGCCAGCAGCCCCTCGGGGCTAAGCTCCTATAATTCACCCCTCCACTTT.